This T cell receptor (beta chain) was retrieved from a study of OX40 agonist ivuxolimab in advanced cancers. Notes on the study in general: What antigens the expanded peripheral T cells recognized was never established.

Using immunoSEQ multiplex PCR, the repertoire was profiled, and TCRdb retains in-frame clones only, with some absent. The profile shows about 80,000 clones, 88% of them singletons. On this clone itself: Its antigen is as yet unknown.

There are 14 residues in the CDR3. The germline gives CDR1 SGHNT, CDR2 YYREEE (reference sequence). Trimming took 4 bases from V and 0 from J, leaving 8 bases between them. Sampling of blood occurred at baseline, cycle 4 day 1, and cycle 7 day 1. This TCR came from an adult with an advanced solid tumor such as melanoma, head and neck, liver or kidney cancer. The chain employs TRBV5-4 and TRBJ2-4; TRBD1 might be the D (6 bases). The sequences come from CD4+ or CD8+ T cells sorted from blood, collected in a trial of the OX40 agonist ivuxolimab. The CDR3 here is CASSPGEAKNIQYF. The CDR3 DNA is TGTGCCAGCAGCCCAGGGGAAGCCAAAAACATTCAGTACTTC.